This T cell receptor (beta chain) was retrieved from a study of metastatic and nonmetastatic thyroid tumors. This clone was seen repeatedly, ten times or more. Antigen unknown. Patients had received no treatment of any kind before thyroid surgery. General observations from the study: Patients with malignant thyroid tumors reportedly had significantly higher TCR beta diversity than those with benign nodules, in blood and tumor.

This CDR3 has 18 residues. The germline gives CDR1 MGHRA, CDR2 YSYEKL. V dropped 0 bases and J dropped 1; count of bases not matched to a gene: 7. Per the original methods: Researchers built a distant-metastasis classifier for papillary thyroid cancer that drew on CDR3 differences across clinicopathological groups. TCRdb re-processed the PCR reads through MiXCR. Here the V and J calls rest on TCRdb's processing, not on the authors' analysis. The sample has about 24,000 clones; approximately 24% are singletons. This sequence joins TRBV4-1 and TRBJ2-5; 11 positions agree with TRBD2. The TCR was taken from a female donor with papillary thyroid cancer or a benign thyroid nodule (not recorded which). Some clones in this sample may be carry-over from other donors' samples. Sequenced input: blood. The CDR3 loop is CASSQDIALAGGQETQYF. CDR3 in DNA: TGCGCCAGCAGCCAAGATATTGCGCTAGCGGGAGGCCAAGAGACCCAGTACTTC.